The entry below describes one TCR beta chain. Its antigen remains unidentified. This sample is part of a study of PD-1 blockade in classical Hodgkin lymphoma. Findings and limits, study-wide: A reduction in baseline TCR diversity was reportedly seen in newly diagnosed patients relative to healthy donors. Only CD4+ TCR diversity, not CD8+, had risen significantly by C4D1.

Measured with immunoSEQ multiplex PCR; TCRdb has only the in-frame clones, and not every one. The data hold about 98,000 clones, with roughly 89% observed a single time. Exposure to brentuximab vedotin varied, and each patient had relapsed following autologous stem cell transplantation. Sequenced material: peripheral blood mononuclear cells (PBMCs), taken at baseline. The source of this sequence is a human donor with classical Hodgkin lymphoma.

The CDR3 loop reads CASSLVGINTEAFF. Written as DNA, the CDR3 is TGTGCCAGCAGCTTAGTTGGAATCAACACTGAAGCTTTCTTT. The chain has TRBV11-2 and TRBJ1-1; D is unclear. Germline V gives CDR1 SGHAT, CDR2 FQNNGV. The ends were cut back, 1 base at V and 2 bases at J, with 8 bases in the middle. The CDR3 is made up of 14 amino acids.